These T cell receptor beta chains were read from a single sample in a study of control samples from healthy donors and cancer patients. TCRdb keeps only in-frame clones here, not all; method: immunoSEQ multiplex PCR. Of 130,000 or so clones listed, less than 95% are singletons. The sequenced sample was blood. These receptor sequences come from a man aged 18 to 35 in good health. CDR3s include the opening cysteine and the closing phenylalanine or tryptophan. The order of the fields is V gene, D gene, clone size, J gene, CDR3 protein, CDR3 DNA. D genes are given only for firm matches. Some rows mark clone size as missing; the rest say once, few, many or name a class of expanded clone.

>TRBV27|-|-|TRBJ1-6
CASSLWLSTSQTYNSPLHF
TGTGCCAGCAGTTTATGGTTAAGTACAAGTCAGACCTATAATTCACCCCTCCACTTT
>TRBV12-3/TRBV12-4|TRBD1|-|TRBJ2-7
CASSSPGGGEQYF
TGTGCCAGCAGTAGCCCAGGGGGCGGAGAGCAGTACTTC
>TRBV19|-|-|TRBJ2-3
CASSMGGGSTDTQYF
TGTGCCAGTAGTATGGGTGGGGGTAGCACAGATACGCAGTATTTT
>TRBV19|TRBD1|-|TRBJ1-1
CASSTQTDRGSEAFF
TGTGCCAGTAGTACCCAAACGGACAGGGGATCTGAAGCTTTCTTT
>TRBV23-1|-|once|TRBJ1-3
CAGGTTGNSGNTIYF
TGCGCCGGAGGAACGACAGGCAACTCTGGAAACACCATATATTTT
>TRBV4-3|TRBD2|-|TRBJ2-1
CASSGAGGWNEQFF
TGCGCCAGCAGCGGGGCGGGGGGTTGGAATGAGCAGTTCTTC
>TRBV11-2|TRBD1|-|TRBJ1-5
CASSATTGDGNQPQHF
TGCGCCAGCAGCGCCACAACAGGGGACGGCAATCAGCCCCAGCATTTT
>TRBV6-1|-|once|TRBJ1-2
CASSEALTRAGYGYTF
TGTGCCAGCAGTGAAGCTCTCACGCGGGCCGGCTATGGCTACACCTTC
>TRBV12-3/TRBV12-4|-|-|TRBJ1-5
CASSFLDGQPQHF
TGTGCCAGCAGTTTCTTAGACGGACAGCCCCAGCATTTT
>TRBV30|TRBD1|-|TRBJ1-5
CAWSRGQGHQPQHF
TGTGCCTGGAGTAGGGGACAGGGCCACCAGCCCCAGCATTTT
>TRBV7-2|-|-|TRBJ1-1
CASSLDAGGATEAFF
TGTGCCAGCAGCTTAGATGCGGGGGGGGCCACTGAAGCTTTCTTT
>TRBV7-2|TRBD2|-|TRBJ2-7
CASSEGASGGTYEQYF
TGTGCCAGCAGCGAGGGGGCTAGCGGGGGGACCTACGAGCAGTACTTC
>TRBV9|TRBD1|-|TRBJ2-1
CASSLGQGEIGEQFF
TGTGCCAGCAGCCTTGGACAGGGGGAAATCGGGGAGCAGTTCTTC
>TRBV5-1|-|-|TRBJ1-3
CASSLAGLGNTIYF
TGCGCCAGCAGTTTAGCGGGGCTTGGAAACACCATATATTTT
>TRBV19|-|-|TRBJ2-3
CASSSHSSDTQYF
TGTGCCAGTAGTAGCCACTCTAGCGATACGCAGTATTTT
>TRBV4-1|TRBD2|-|TRBJ2-2
CASSPTSGVSGELFF
TGCGCCAGCAGCCCGACTAGCGGGGTATCCGGGGAGCTGTTTTTT
>TRBV6-2/TRBV6-3|TRBD1|-|TRBJ2-1
CASSYTRDRVYNEQFF
TGTGCCAGCAGTTACACTCGGGACAGAGTCTACAATGAGCAGTTCTTC
>TRBV5-5|-|-|TRBJ1-2
CASSLATGQLDGYTF
TGTGCCAGCAGCTTGGCAACGGGACAATTGGATGGCTACACCTTC
>TRBV7-3|TRBD2|-|TRBJ2-3
CASSLSAGGPPDTQYF
TGTGCCAGCAGCTTAAGCGCGGGGGGGCCGCCAGATACGCAGTATTTT
>TRBV4-3|-|once|TRBJ1-1
CASSQQTGHTEAFF
TGCGCCAGCAGCCAACAAACAGGGCACACTGAAGCTTTCTTT
>TRBV14|TRBD1|-|TRBJ2-5
CASSQGGGWPAQYF
TGTGCCAGCAGCCAAGGAGGGGGCTGGCCGGCCCAGTACTTC
>TRBV11-2|TRBD1|-|TRBJ1-3
CASSLLRTGESGNTIYF
TGTGCCAGCAGCTTACTTCGGACAGGGGAGTCCGGAAACACCATATATTTT
>TRBV5-1|TRBD1|-|TRBJ2-7
CASSFEGQRDPWYF
TGCGCCAGCAGCTTCGAGGGACAGAGGGACCCTTGGTACTTC
>TRBV2|-|-|TRBJ1-2
CASSELLGAYDGYTF
TGTGCCAGCAGTGAACTCCTTGGAGCGTACGATGGCTACACCTTC
>TRBV28|-|once|TRBJ2-7
CASSLRQSPIFYEQYF
TGTGCCAGCAGTTTACGACAGTCTCCCATCTTCTACGAGCAGTACTTC
>TRBV3-1/TRBV3-2|TRBD1|-|TRBJ1-1
CASSQARTGKTFF
TGTGCCAGCAGCCAGGCCCGGACAGGGAAAACTTTCTTT
>TRBV25-1|-|-|TRBJ2-5
CASSEPKEEETQYF
TGTGCCAGCAGTGAACCGAAGGAAGAAGAGACCCAGTACTTC
>TRBV7-9|-|-|TRBJ1-3
CASRQLQGNTIYF
TGTGCCAGCAGACAACTACAGGGAAACACCATATATTTT
>TRBV7-9|-|-|TRBJ2-7
CASSLEGRGGDEQYF
TGTGCCAGCAGCTTAGAGGGCAGGGGAGGCGACGAGCAGTACTTC
>TRBV5-6|-|-|TRBJ2-1
CASSLALGNEQFF
TGTGCCAGCAGCTTGGCCTTAGGGAATGAGCAGTTCTTC
>TRBV19|-|once|TRBJ1-5
CASVVGTGQPQHF
TGTGCCAGTGTCGTGGGGACTGGACAGCCCCAGCATTTT
>TRBV11-1|-|-|TRBJ2-3
CASSLGGVAQYF
TGTGCCAGCAGCTTAGGAGGGGTGGCGCAGTATTTT
>TRBV4-1|-|-|TRBJ1-2
CASRSTGTTGYTF
TGCGCCAGCAGGTCAACAGGTACTACTGGCTACACCTTC
>TRBV5-5|TRBD2|-|TRBJ2-2
CASSLLFLAGGQTGELFF
TGTGCCAGCAGCTTGTTGTTCCTAGCGGGGGGACAAACCGGGGAGCTGTTTTTT
>TRBV6-4|-|few|TRBJ1-1
CASSATSNTEAFF
TGTGCCAGCAGTGCCACCTCGAACACTGAAGCTTTCTTT
>TRBV2|-|-|TRBJ1-4
CASSEARYPNEKLFF
TGTGCCAGCAGTGAAGCTAGGTACCCTAATGAAAAACTGTTTTTT
>TRBV12-3/TRBV12-4|-|-|TRBJ1-1
CASREAPNTEAFF
TGTGCCAGCCGAGAAGCCCCGAACACTGAAGCTTTCTTT
>TRBV18|-|once|TRBJ1-5
CASSPTDQPQHF
TGTGCCAGCTCACCTACGGACCAGCCCCAGCATTTT
>TRBV28|-|-|TRBJ1-4
CASSLQQTNEKLFF
TGTGCCAGCAGCCTACAGCAAACTAATGAAAAACTGTTTTTT
>TRBV5-1|-|-|TRBJ1-2
CASSLAPRSGYTF
TGCGCCAGCAGCTTGGCCCCAAGGTCCGGCTACACCTTC
>TRBV9|-|-|TRBJ1-3
CASSDPGRKNTIYF
TGTGCCAGCAGCGACCCGGGACGAAAAAACACCATATATTTT
>TRBV11-3|-|-|TRBJ2-7
CASSLGGEYEQYF
TGTGCCAGCAGCTTAGGTGGAGAATACGAGCAGTACTTC
>TRBV4-2|TRBD2|once|TRBJ2-1
CASSPELAGGPNEQFF
TGTGCCAGCAGCCCAGAACTAGCGGGGGGGCCCAATGAGCAGTTCTTC
>TRBV7-9|TRBD2|-|TRBJ2-7
CASNKGLAGAYEQYF
TGTGCCAGCAACAAGGGACTAGCGGGGGCCTACGAGCAGTACTTC
>TRBV5-6|-|-|TRBJ1-1
CASSLRARFTEAFF
TGTGCCAGCAGCTTGCGGGCCAGGTTCACTGAAGCTTTCTTT
>TRBV19|-|-|TRBJ1-4
CASSRTRPSYNNEKLFF
TGTGCCAGTAGTCGGACCAGGCCTTCTTATAATAATGAAAAACTGTTTTTT
>TRBV27|-|-|TRBJ1-1
CASSIGWTTEAFF
TGTGCCAGCAGCATAGGATGGACCACTGAAGCTTTCTTT
>TRBV27|-|-|TRBJ1-5
CASRGLGGGPSNQPQHF
TGTGCCAGCAGGGGGTTGGGGGGGGGACCTAGCAATCAGCCCCAGCATTTT
>TRBV5-1|TRBD1|-|TRBJ2-1
CASSRTGGVNEQFF
TGCGCCAGCAGCCGGACAGGGGGTGTTAATGAGCAGTTCTTC
>TRBV7-2|-|few|TRBJ2-6
CASSLARFSSGANVLTF
TGTGCCAGCAGCTTAGCGCGTTTTAGCTCTGGGGCCAACGTCCTGACTTTC
>TRBV6-5|-|-|TRBJ2-7
CASSYHSTGKYEQYF
TGTGCCAGCAGTTACCATTCCACAGGGAAGTACGAGCAGTACTTC
>TRBV2|TRBD1|-|TRBJ1-4
CASSQQGQYEKLFF
TGTGCCAGCAGCCAACAGGGGCAGTATGAAAAACTGTTTTTT
>TRBV5-5|-|-|TRBJ2-7
CASSLTPGSTSYEQYF
TGTGCCAGCAGCTTGACTCCGGGAAGTACCTCCTACGAGCAGTACTTC
>TRBV2|-|once|TRBJ1-1
CASMLRAGYTEAFF
TGTGCCAGCATGCTTCGCGCGGGTTATACTGAAGCTTTCTTT
>TRBV6-5|-|-|TRBJ2-5
CASSTRGFEETQYF
TGTGCCAGCAGTACCAGGGGTTTCGAGGAGACCCAGTACTTC
>TRBV30|-|-|TRBJ1-1
CAWSVGTEAFF
TGTGCCTGGAGTGTAGGAACTGAAGCTTTCTTT
>TRBV29-1|-|once|TRBJ2-3
CSVEDSSRVWGGRVDTQYF
TGCAGCGTTGAAGATTCAAGCCGTGTGTGGGGGGGCCGTGTAGATACGCAGTATTTT
>TRBV7-2|TRBD2|-|TRBJ2-5
CASSKGLAGGLIQETQYF
TGTGCCAGCAGCAAAGGACTAGCGGGGGGCCTGATTCAAGAGACCCAGTACTTC